This section outlines one T cell receptor (beta chain) sequence together with its context. This entry belongs to a study of blood T cell repertoires in COVID-19. The wider study: The cDNA or gDNA used as material had been derived from T cells, B-cell-depleted T cells, or PBMCs.

Repertoires were generated with immunoSEQ multiplex PCR, while TCRdb's copy carries only in-frame clones and drops some. The table shows around 98,000 clones, with about 81% occurring only once. This sequence originates from a man aged 65-85 years with acute or convalescent COVID-19. What was sequenced was peripheral blood.

The CDR3 coding sequence is TGTGCCACCAGTGATTCCCGGGACTTCTCCTACGAGCAGTACTTC. It yields the protein CATSDSRDFSYEQYF. This rearrangement joins TRBV24-1 to TRBJ2-7, with D possibly TRBD2 on 6 matching bases. CDR1 and CDR2 from the germline V gene are KGHDR and SFDVKD. CDR3 size: 15 residues. V shed 2 bases and J shed 0 bases, with 10 bases lying between them.